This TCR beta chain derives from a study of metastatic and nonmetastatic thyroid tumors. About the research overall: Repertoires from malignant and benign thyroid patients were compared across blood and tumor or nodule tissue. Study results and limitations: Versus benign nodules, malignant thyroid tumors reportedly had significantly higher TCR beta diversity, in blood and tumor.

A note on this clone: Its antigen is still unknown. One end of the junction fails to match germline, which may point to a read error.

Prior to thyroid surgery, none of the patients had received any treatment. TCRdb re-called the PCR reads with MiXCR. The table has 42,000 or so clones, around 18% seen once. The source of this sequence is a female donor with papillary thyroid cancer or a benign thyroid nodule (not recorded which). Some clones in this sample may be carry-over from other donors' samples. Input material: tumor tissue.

This chain's CDR3 is CDSSQPNRGPYSYEQYF. The CDR3 bases are TGCGACAGCAGCCAACCTAACAGGGGACCTTACTCCTACGAGCAGTACTTC. The gene calls are TRBV5-1 and TRBJ2-7; 7 bases align to TRBD1. CDR1 and CDR2 (germline): SGHRS, YFSETQ. The CDR3 is 17 residues long. Complete variable domain (other parts from reference TRBV5-1 and TRBJ2-7): KAGVTQTPRYLIKTRGQQVTLSCSPISGHRSVSWYQQTPGQGLQFLFEYFSETQRNKGNFPGRFSGRQFSNSRSEMNVSTLELGDSALYLCDSSQPNRGPYSYEQYFGPGTRLTVT.